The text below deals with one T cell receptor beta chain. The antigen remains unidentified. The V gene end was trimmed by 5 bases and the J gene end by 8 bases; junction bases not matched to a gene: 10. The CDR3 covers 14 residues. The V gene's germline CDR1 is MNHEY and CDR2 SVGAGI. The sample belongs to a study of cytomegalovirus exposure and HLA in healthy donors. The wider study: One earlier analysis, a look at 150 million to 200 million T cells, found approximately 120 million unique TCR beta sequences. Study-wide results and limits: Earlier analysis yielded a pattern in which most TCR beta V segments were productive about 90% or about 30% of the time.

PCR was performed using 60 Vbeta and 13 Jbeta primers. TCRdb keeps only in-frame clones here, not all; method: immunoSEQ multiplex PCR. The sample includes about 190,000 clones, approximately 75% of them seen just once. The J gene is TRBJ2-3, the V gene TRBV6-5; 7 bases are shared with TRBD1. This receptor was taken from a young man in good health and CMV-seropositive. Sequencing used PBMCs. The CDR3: CASSAIDRVSTQYF. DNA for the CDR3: TGTGCCAGCAGTGCCATTGACAGGGTCTCTACGCAGTATTTT.